This passage covers 8 T cell receptor beta chains from one sample sequenced in a study of beta chain features in type 1 diabetes. Expressed TCRB transcripts were sequenced because the isolated RNA had all been reverse transcribed beforehand. Only in-frame clones appear in the TCRdb table, and some are missing; sequencing was by immunoSEQ multiplex PCR. The sample lists 900,000 or so clones; under 20% were seen once. The sample taken for sequencing was naive CD4+ T cells from blood. Source of these receptors: a woman aged 18-35 years in good health.

The rearrangement uses TRBV15 and TRBJ2-1; the D gene is possibly TRBD1 (6 bases). Germline V gives CDR1 LNHNV, CDR2 YYDKDF (reference sequence). The CDR3 loop spans 17 amino acids. Trimming cost V 5 bases and J 0 bases, with 17 bases left between them. CDR3 region: CATSPKVGQNSYNEQFF. As DNA, the CDR3 is TGTGCCACCAGCCCTAAGGTTGGACAGAACTCCTACAATGAGCAGTTCTTC.

This clone was counted between two and nine times. The rearrangement uses TRBV7-6 and TRBJ1-5; D is unclear. CDR3 length: 15 amino acids. Germline V gives CDR1 SGHVS, CDR2 FNYEAQ. V lost 2 bases and J 0 bases, leaving 8 bases between the germline ends. The CDR3 nucleotides are TGTGCCAGCAGCTTATTCTCGGGTAGCAATCAGCCCCAGCATTTT. Translated: CASSLFSGSNQPQHF.

This clone was counted only a few times. The V and J genes are TRBV27 and TRBJ2-2, with TRBD2 matching over 9 bases. Per germline, CDR1 MNHEY and CDR2 SMNVEV (reference sequence). With 1 base clipped from V and 5 bases from J, the junction kept 5 bases outside the gene matches. There are 16 residues in the CDR3. The CDR3 nucleotides read TGTGCCAGCAGTTTATTAGCGGGAGTGGGAACCGGGGAGCTGTTTTTT. Its protein is CASSLLAGVGTGELFF.

This chain uses TRBV7-8 with TRBJ2-1, with a tentative D call TRBD1 (6 bases). Germline CDR1 and CDR2: SGHVS and FQNEAQ. This CDR3 has 14 amino acids. The V end lost 6 bases, the J end lost 6 bases, and 15 bases lay between the germline ends. The chain's CDR3 is CASSPGTSPNEQFF. The CDR3 coding sequence is TGTGCCAGCAGTCCCGGGACATCCCCCAATGAGCAGTTCTTC.

The gene calls are TRBV18 and TRBJ2-7; 7 bases fit TRBD1. The germline V gene encodes CDR1 KGHSH and CDR2 LQKENI. The V and J ends lost 8 bases and 3 bases, in that order; junction bases with no gene match: 7. CDR3 length: 13 amino acids. In DNA, the CDR3 is TGTGCCAGCAATCAAGGGGACAGCTACGAGCAGTACTTC. Encoded protein: CASNQGDSYEQYF. The whole variable domain, filled in from reference TRBV18 and TRBJ2-7, reads NAGVMQNPRHLVRRRGQEARLRCSPMKGHSHVYWYRQLPEEGLKFMVYLQKENIIDESGMPKERFSAEFPKEGPSILRIQQVVRGDSAAYFCASNQGDSYEQYFGPGTRLTVT.

This clone has a handful of counts. The chain joins TRBV25-1 to TRBJ1-1; D might be TRBD1 (5 bases). The CDR3 runs 13 residues. Germline-derived CDR1 and CDR2 are MGHDK and SYGVNS. Deletions cut 2 bases from V and 8 bases from J, with 12 bases between. CDR3 protein: CASSETGLPEAFF. CDR3 coding DNA: TGTGCCAGCAGTGAAACGGGACTGCCCGAAGCTTTCTTT.

This clone turned up a few times. The chain couples TRBV7-2 to TRBJ1-1; D might be TRBD1 (6 bases). Per germline, CDR1 SGHTA and CDR2 FQGNSA. The CDR3 totals 14 residues. The germline V and J ends were trimmed by 6 bases and 0 bases, with 11 bases remaining between them. The CDR3 nucleotides are TGTGCCAGCAGTCCCCGACAGGTGAACACTGAAGCTTTCTTT. Its protein product is CASSPRQVNTEAFF.

This clone was counted only a few times. V usage is TRBV28 and J usage is TRBJ1-2, with D unclear. CDR3 length: 13 residues. Trimming removed 5 bases at V and 9 bases at J, with 16 bases between. CDR1 and CDR2 (germline): MDHEN, SYDVKM. The CDR3 region is CASSPPTPVSYTF. CDR3 nucleotide sequence: TGTGCCAGCAGTCCCCCCACCCCAGTGAGCTACACCTTC.